The source of this T cell receptor beta chain is a study of blood T cell repertoires in COVID-19. Looking at the study overall: Specimens from acute and convalescent COVID-19 originated in the United States, Italy and Spain. The cDNA or gDNA used as material had been derived from T cells, B-cell-depleted T cells, or PBMCs.

How the authors handled the data: Estimation of nucleated cell counts relied on the amplification of reference gene primers. Generated by immunoSEQ multiplex PCR, the TCRdb table keeps only in-frame clones and is missing some. That table is the source of V, J and clone size, and D and trimming were worked out from the DNA. In the table there are 170,000 or so clones, approximately 80% of which are singletons. Germline CDR1 and CDR2: MGHRA and YSYEKL. The junction had 4 bases not matched to a gene; V was cut back by 0 bases and J by 2 bases. This CDR3 spans 18 amino acids. The sequencing sample was made of peripheral blood. The TCR sequence derives from an older woman with acute or convalescent COVID-19. The V call is TRBV4-1, the J call TRBJ2-2; 12 positions agree with TRBD2. The CDR3 DNA is TGCGCCAGCAGCCAAGAACCGGGACTAGCGGGCAACACCGGGGAGCTGTTTTTT. It yields the protein CASSQEPGLAGNTGELFF.